This record covers a single TCR beta chain. The source of the sample is a study of blood T cell repertoires in COVID-19. Study information: Acute and convalescent COVID-19 samples came from the United States, Italy and Spain.

This CDR3 contains 15 residues. Germline V gene sequence: CDR1 SGDLS, CDR2 YYNGEE. With 4 bases clipped from V and 4 bases from J, the junction kept 11 bases outside the gene matches. Sequencing was performed with immunoSEQ multiplex PCR; in TCRdb, only in-frame clones are kept and a portion is missing. The sample lists about 360,000 clones, around four fifths seen once, with just under 3% in the top ten. The TCR comes from a man younger than 40 with active or convalescent COVID-19. The specimen sequenced was peripheral blood. This chain uses TRBV9 with TRBJ2-7, with 7 bases aligning to TRBD2. CDR3 coding DNA: TGTGCCAGCAGCCCGACAGAGGGAGGGAGTTACGAGCAGTACTTC. It yields the protein CASSPTEGGSYEQYF.